The 30 T cell receptor beta chains given below trace back to one sample, sequenced in a study of cytomegalovirus exposure and HLA in healthy donors. The study ran its PCR with 60 Vbeta and 13 Jbeta primers. Clones were sequenced by immunoSEQ multiplex PCR, and TCRdb holds only the in-frame ones, with some missing. The table includes roughly 120,000 clones, about 78% detected once. Sequencing was done on a sample of PBMCs. The receptors derive from a woman between 25 and 40 years old in good health and CMV-seropositive.

This clone occurred a few times. The V and J genes are TRBV19 and TRBJ1-2, with 7 bases matching TRBD1. V shed 5 bases and J 3 bases; nucleotides not matched to a gene: 9. The CDR3 has 15 residues. CDR1 LNHDA and CDR2 SQIVND come from the germline V gene (reference sequence). CDR3 in DNA: TGTGCCAGTAGTCCAAACAGGGGACGGGACTATGGCTACACCTTC. This sequence encodes CASSPNRGRDYGYTF. The full variable domain, with the rest looked up from reference TRBV19 and TRBJ1-2, is DGGITQSPKYLFRKEGQNVTLSCEQNLNHDAMYWYRQDPGQGLRLIYYSQIVNDFQKGDIAEGYSVSREKKESFPLTVTSAQKNPTAFYLCASSPNRGRDYGYTFGSGTRLTVV.

The rearrangement links TRBV5-1 to TRBJ1-1, with 7 bases lining up with TRBD1. V gave up 3 bases and J gave up 4 bases; unmatched junction bases: 9. The CDR3 runs 15 residues. Germline V gene sequence: CDR1 SGHRS, CDR2 YFSETQ. This CDR3 reads CASSWRDTGVTEAFF. The CDR3 DNA is TGCGCCAGCAGCTGGCGTGATACAGGGGTCACTGAAGCTTTCTTT.

The chain links TRBV5-6 to TRBJ1-5; 7 positions match TRBD1. CDR3 size: 18 residues. V lost 4 bases to trimming and J lost 4 bases; unmatched junction nucleotides: 17. Germline CDR1 is SGHDT and CDR2 is YYEEEE. The CDR3 loop reads CASSRRLTGTEINQPQHF. CDR3 bases: TGTGCCAGCAGCCGGCGACTTACCGGGACAGAGATTAATCAGCCCCAGCATTTT.

This clone was found a few times. The rearrangement links TRBV6-1 to TRBJ2-1; possible D gene TRBD1, 5 bases. Germline CDR1 reads MNHNS; CDR2 reads SASEGT. The CDR3 covers 13 residues. V gave up 0 bases and J gave up 9 bases, with 9 bases separating them. CDR3: CASSEAEGAEQFF. The CDR3 nucleotides are TGTGCCAGCAGTGAAGCGGAAGGGGCTGAGCAGTTCTTC.

The chain has TRBV4-1 and TRBJ1-1; D uncertain. The V end was cut by 2 bases, the J end by 2 bases, with 9 bases between. CDR3 size: 14 residues. Germline CDR1 is MGHRA and CDR2 is YSYEKL. CDR3 protein: CASSQTQENTEAFF. Here the CDR3 DNA reads TGCGCCAGCAGCCAAACCCAGGAAAACACTGAAGCTTTCTTT.

This clone was observed once. Here the CDR3 reads CASGPGTGRYEQYF. The DNA for the CDR3 is TGTGCCAGCGGCCCCGGGACAGGGAGGTACGAGCAGTACTTC. The chain is built from TRBV6-5 and TRBJ2-7, with 9 bases that match TRBD1. CDR3 size: 14 residues. The trim removed 8 bases at V and 4 bases at J, leaving 9 bases unmatched. Germline V gene data show CDR1 as MNHEY and CDR2 as SVGAGI.

This clone has just a few counts. The chain has TRBV5-5 and TRBJ1-5, with D uncertain. Germline CDR1 is SGHKS and CDR2 is YYEKEE (reference sequence). The germline V and J ends were trimmed by 0 bases and 7 bases, with 8 bases remaining between them. The CDR3 sequence is 13 residues long. In nucleotides, the CDR3 is TGTGCCAGCAGCTTGGCGATTGAGCAGCCCCAGCATTTT. Amino acid sequence: CASSLAIEQPQHF.

The genes are TRBV29-1 and TRBJ1-5; D gene unclear. Germline lookup yields CDR1 SQVTM and CDR2 ANQGSEA. The length of the CDR3 is 13 residues. V was trimmed by 6 bases and J by 6 bases, leaving 15 bases between them. In nucleotides, the CDR3 is TGCAGCGTAGCCTCTAATGCGGGTCAGCCCCAGCATTTT. Its protein is CSVASNAGQPQHF.

The chain is built from TRBV6-1 and TRBJ1-6, with D maybe TRBD1 (6 bases). V lost 5 bases to trimming and J lost 14 bases, with 16 bases between them. CDR1 MNHNS and CDR2 SASEGT come from the germline V gene. The CDR3 is 13 amino acids. CDR3 sequence reads: CASSPRGLQALHF. CDR3 nucleotide sequence: TGTGCCAGCAGTCCCAGGGGCCTCCAGGCCCTCCACTTT.

There are a few counts of this clone. The chain joins TRBV6-5 to TRBJ1-3, with 7 nucleotides matching TRBD1. V trimming: 0 bases; J trimming: 2 bases; junction bases outside the gene matches: 4. The CDR3 loop spans 16 amino acids. Germline assignment: CDR1 MNHEY and CDR2 SVGAGI. In DNA form, the CDR3 reads TGTGCCAGCAGTTACTCGTTACAGGGGACTGGAAACACCATATATTTT. It encodes CASSYSLQGTGNTIYF.

The V call is TRBV7-2, the J call TRBJ1-1; D uncertain. Germline CDR1 and CDR2: SGHTA and FQGNSA. The CDR3 runs 14 residues. V lost 2 bases and J lost 1, with 8 bases in between. The CDR3 DNA follows: TGTGCCAGCAGCTTATTTGGCGGGAACACTGAAGCTTTCTTT. Its translation: CASSLFGGNTEAFF.

The chain couples TRBV9 to TRBJ2-3; D is perhaps TRBD2 (5 bases). Germline V gene data show CDR1 as SGDLS and CDR2 as YYNGEE. V lost 0 bases to trimming and J lost 3 bases, with 11 bases between them. The CDR3 is 15 residues long. The CDR3 sequence is CASSVGVALTDTQYF. The CDR3 nucleotides are TGTGCCAGCAGCGTAGGTGTAGCGTTGACAGATACGCAGTATTTT.

The chain is built from TRBV19 and TRBJ2-1; TRBD1 aligns across 9 bases. Trimming at V came to 0 bases and at J to 8 bases, leaving 8 bases not matched to a gene. Germline CDR1 reads LNHDA; CDR2 reads SQIVND (reference sequence). The CDR3 sequence is 16 residues long. The CDR3 DNA follows: TGTGCCAGTAGTATAGAGACAGGGGGAATAAGAGATGAGCAGTTCTTC. This translates into CASSIETGGIRDEQFF.

V is TRBV11-2 and J is TRBJ1-4, with D tentatively TRBD1 (5 bases). V lost 3 bases to trimming and J lost 8 bases, with 13 bases between them. There are 14 residues in the CDR3. Germline loops: CDR1 SGHAT, CDR2 FQNNGV. The DNA for the CDR3 is TGTGCCAGCAGCTTGGGAAGGGGTAGCGAAAAACTGTTTTTT. It is translated as CASSLGRGSEKLFF.

The gene calls are TRBV11-2 and TRBJ1-2, with a possible D match to TRBD1 (6 bases). From germline, CDR1 is SGHAT and CDR2 FQNNGV. The CDR3 consists of 15 residues. V gave up 4 bases and J gave up 2 bases, with 14 bases separating them. The chain's CDR3 is CASSYHRVENYGYTF. As DNA, the CDR3 is TGTGCCAGCAGCTACCACAGGGTGGAGAACTATGGCTACACCTTC.

The rearrangement joins TRBV6-6 to TRBJ1-2; weak D call: TRBD1 (5 bases). The CDR3 runs 15 residues. Per the germline V gene, CDR1 is MNHNY and CDR2 is SVGAGI (reference sequence). Trimming pared 3 bases from V and 7 bases from J, leaving 18 bases between. The CDR3 nucleotides are TGTGCCAGCAGTTATTCGTCAGGTGCCGGGGGTGGCTACACCTTC. It codes for CASSYSSGAGGGYTF.

The sample holds a few counts of this clone. The rearrangement links TRBV7-3 to TRBJ2-7; 7 bases agree with TRBD1. CDR3 length equals 14 residues. CDR1 SGHTA and CDR2 FQGTGA come from the germline V gene. Trimming at V came to 6 bases and at J to 2 bases, leaving 7 bases not matched to a gene. The CDR3 loop is CASSSGTEPYEQYF. The CDR3 DNA is TGTGCCAGCAGTTCCGGGACAGAACCCTACGAGCAGTACTTC.

The chain has TRBV14 and TRBJ1-5; a possible D gene is TRBD1 (6 bases). V gave up 7 bases and J gave up 0 bases, with 10 bases separating them. The CDR3 is made up of 14 amino acids. From germline, CDR1 is SGHDN and CDR2 FVKESK. CDR3 in amino acids: CASTTGRSNQPQHF. The CDR3 bases are TGTGCCAGCACTACAGGGCGTAGCAATCAGCCCCAGCATTTT. Filled out from reference TRBV14 and TRBJ1-5, the complete variable domain reads EAGVTQFPSHSVIEKGQTVTLRCDPISGHDNLYWYRRVMGKEIKFLLHFVKESKQDESGMPNNRFLAERTGGTYSTLKVQPAELEDSGVYFCASTTGRSNQPQHFGDGTRLSIL.

V and J are TRBV19 and TRBJ1-5; 8 bases fit TRBD1. The V segment lost 6 bases and the J segment 2 bases; nucleotides outside the gene matches: 12. This CDR3 is built from 17 residues. Germline V lookup: CDR1 LNHDA, CDR2 SQIVND (reference sequence). DNA for the CDR3: TGTGCCAGTAGCTCCCGAGACAGGGGAGGAGGCAATCAGCCCCAGCATTTT. Encoded protein: CASSSRDRGGGNQPQHF.

The rearrangement links TRBV5-1 to TRBJ2-6, with D tentatively TRBD1 (5 bases). Germline V gene lookup returns CDR1 SGHRS and CDR2 YFSETQ. Trimming pared 0 bases from V and 0 bases from J, leaving 10 bases between. This CDR3 contains 17 residues. The CDR3 spells CASSLVGRSSGANVLTF. DNA of the CDR3: TGCGCCAGCAGCTTGGTGGGGCGCAGCTCTGGGGCCAACGTCCTGACTTTC.

The chain links TRBV5-1 to TRBJ2-7; D perhaps matches TRBD1 (6 bases). The CDR3 contains 11 residues. The V gene lost 2 bases and the J gene lost 6 bases, with 6 bases spanning the gap. CDR1 and CDR2 from the germline V gene are SGHRS and YFSETQ. The CDR3 DNA reads as TGCGCCAGCAGCTTAGGGGGCGAGCAGTACTTC. It encodes CASSLGGEQYF.

The rearrangement uses TRBV2 and TRBJ2-7; 13 nucleotides match TRBD2. Germline trimming cut 6 bases from V and 4 bases from J; bases unmatched to any gene: 9. This CDR3 is built from 16 residues. Germline-derived CDR1 and CDR2 are SNHLY and FYNNEI. Here the CDR3 reads CASRLGLAGEVYEQYF. The CDR3 DNA reads TGTGCCAGCAGACTAGGACTAGCGGGAGAGGTATACGAGCAGTACTTC.

This clone has a single count. This chain uses TRBV2 with TRBJ1-2; D not resolved. Germline CDR1 is SNHLY and CDR2 is FYNNEI. V was cut by 4 bases and J by 3 bases, with 12 bases left in between. The CDR3 sequence is 14 residues long. CDR3 DNA: TGTGCCAGCAGTGTGCGGGGTGGAGACTATGGCTACACCTTC. It yields the protein CASSVRGGDYGYTF.

V usage is TRBV5-4 and J usage is TRBJ1-6; no clear D gene. In germline, CDR1 is SGHNT, CDR2 YYREEE (reference sequence). Trimming stripped 0 bases from V and 5 bases from J, with 9 bases between. The CDR3 consists of 15 residues. The CDR3 sequence is CASSLDPRDNSPLHF. The CDR3 DNA sequence: TGTGCCAGCAGCTTGGATCCACGGGATAATTCACCCCTCCACTTT.

The V and J genes are TRBV5-1 and TRBJ2-7; weak D call: TRBD2 (5 bases). CDR3 length: 14 amino acids. The germline CDR1 and CDR2 sequences are SGHRS and YFSETQ. V was pared by 4 bases and J by 2 bases, with 13 bases between. The CDR3 loop reads CASSAPGYAYEQYF. CDR3 in DNA: TGCGCCAGCAGCGCACCGGGGTATGCCTACGAGCAGTACTTC.

In this sample, this clone turned up once. The CDR3 DNA sequence: TGTGCCAGCAGCGACCCAGGGCGGGGAGTTGAAGCTTTCTTT. Translated: CASSDPGRGVEAFF. The chain joins TRBV28 to TRBJ1-1; D possibly corresponds to TRBD1 (5 bases). Germline V gene lookup returns CDR1 MDHEN and CDR2 SYDVKM. This CDR3 comprises 14 residues. The V gene lost 6 bases and the J gene lost 7 bases, with 18 bases spanning the gap.

The J gene is TRBJ1-1, the V gene TRBV7-2; 8 nucleotides line up with TRBD1. The junction had 7 bases not matched to a gene; V was cut back by 1 base and J by 3 bases. Germline CDR1 is SGHTA and CDR2 is FQGNSA. CDR3 size: 16 residues. The CDR3 nucleotides are TGTGCCAGCAGCTTAGATTGGACAGGGAGGTACACTGAAGCTTTCTTT. Protein: CASSLDWTGRYTEAFF. The whole variable domain, remainder taken from reference TRBV7-2 and TRBJ1-1, is GAGVSQSPSNKVTEKGKDVELRCDPISGHTALYWYRQSLGQGLEFLIYFQGNSAPDKSGLPSDRFSAERTGGSVSTLTIQRTQQEDSAVYLCASSLDWTGRYTEAFFGQGTRLTVV.

This chain uses TRBV6-5 with TRBJ2-7; 7 positions agree with TRBD1. Germline CDR1 reads MNHEY; CDR2 reads SVGAGI. V lost 2 bases, J lost 7 bases, and 11 bases stayed unmatched. CDR3 length: 15 amino acids. CDR3 sequence (DNA): TGTGCCAGCAGTTACACCGGGACAGACCCGAGGGAGCAGTACTTC. It specifies CASSYTGTDPREQYF.

The chain couples TRBV18 to TRBJ1-5, with D unresolved. With 2 bases removed from V and 1 base from J, the gap between germline ends came to 9 bases. Germline CDR1 reads KGHSH; CDR2 reads LQKENI. The CDR3 is made up of 15 amino acids. The CDR3 loop is CASSPRRESNQPQHF. In DNA form, the CDR3 reads TGTGCCAGCTCACCAAGGAGGGAGAGCAATCAGCCCCAGCATTTT. The full variable domain, rest sourced from reference TRBV18 and TRBJ1-5, is NAGVMQNPRHLVRRRGQEARLRCSPMKGHSHVYWYRQLPEEGLKFMVYLQKENIIDESGMPKERFSAEFPKEGPSILRIQQVVRGDSAAYFCASSPRRESNQPQHFGDGTRLSIL.

Concerning this clone: The junction and the germline gene differ at one end; a read error may be behind it. This rearrangement joins TRBV10-3 to TRBJ2-7; D is perhaps TRBD1 (6 bases). This CDR3 is 13 amino acids long. Germline V lookup: CDR1 ENHRY, CDR2 SYGVKD. CDR3 DNA: TGTGCCGTCAGACAGGTGATGGCCTACGAGCAGTACTTC. Its protein is CAVRQVMAYEQYF.